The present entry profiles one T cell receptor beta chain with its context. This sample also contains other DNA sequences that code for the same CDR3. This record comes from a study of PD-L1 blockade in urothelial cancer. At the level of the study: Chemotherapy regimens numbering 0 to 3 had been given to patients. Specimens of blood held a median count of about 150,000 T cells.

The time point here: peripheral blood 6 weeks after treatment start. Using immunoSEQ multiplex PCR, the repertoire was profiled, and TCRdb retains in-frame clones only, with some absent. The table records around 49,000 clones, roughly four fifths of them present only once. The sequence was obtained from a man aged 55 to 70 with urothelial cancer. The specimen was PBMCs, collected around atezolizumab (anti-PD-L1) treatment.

The CDR3 region is CASSALAISYEQYF. In DNA form, the CDR3 reads TGTGCCAGCAGTGCCCTAGCGATTTCCTACGAGCAGTACTTC. This chain connects TRBV6-1 to TRBJ2-7; D is possibly TRBD2 (6 bases). The CDR3 totals 14 residues. CDR1 is MNHNS and CDR2 is SASEGT in the germline V gene. V lost 4 bases to trimming and J lost 1 base, with 11 bases between them.